The 20 T cell receptor beta chains below were found in one sample sequenced in a study of response to subunit inactivated influenza vaccine. TCRdb fed the RT-PCR reads into MiXCR, producing one record per CDR3 protein. Here the sample spans about half a million distinct CDR3 sequences, about a tenth being singletons. This sample comprised PBMCs from blood, obtained around seven weeks after vaccination. The source is a man in his forties or fifties who received an inactivated influenza vaccine.

In its sample, this clonotype was seen many times. The chain has TRBV9 and TRBJ2-3, with 7 bases identical to TRBD1. The V gene's germline CDR1 is SGDLS and CDR2 YYNGEE. Trimming took 0 bases from V and 6 from J; bases not matched to a gene: 1. There are 13 residues in the CDR3. CDR3 sequence reads: CASSVEQGDTQYF. The CDR3 nucleotides read TGTGCCAGCAGCGTAGAACAGGGGGATACGCAGTATTTT.

This clonotype was detected a few times. The chain joins TRBV7-6 to TRBJ2-7; TRBD2 is a possible D gene (6 bases). Germline-derived CDR1 and CDR2 are SGHVS and FNYEAQ. The CDR3 covers 15 residues. Trimming shortened V by 0 bases and J by 1 base, and 10 bases separated the two germline ends. The CDR3 protein is CASSLAGRGSYEQYF. CDR3 sequence (DNA): TGTGCCAGCAGCTTAGCAGGGCGGGGATCCTACGAGCAGTACTTC.

The rearrangement joins TRBV6-2 or TRBV6-3 to TRBJ1-5; TRBD1 aligns across 9 bases. J was trimmed by 4 bases and V by 2 bases; bases with no gene match: 3. The CDR3 is 15 amino acids. Germline-derived CDR1 and CDR2 are MNHEY and SVGEGT. The CDR3 nucleotides read TGTGCCAGCAGTTACCGAGGACAGGGGAATCAGCCCCAGCATTTT. Translating gives CASSYRGQGNQPQHF.

The CDR3 reads CSSLASGRVLNEQFF. The DNA of the CDR3 is TGCAGCTCCCTGGCTAGCGGGAGGGTTTTAAATGAGCAGTTCTTC. This chain connects TRBV29-1 to TRBJ2-1; 12 bases are a match to TRBD2. Germline lookup yields CDR1 SQVTM and CDR2 ANQGSEA. The CDR3 has 15 amino acids. V was clipped by 8 bases and J by 7 bases; unmatched bases: 12.

The table lists this clonotype with a few counts. The chain joins TRBV5-1 to TRBJ1-6, with 7 bases aligning to TRBD1. This CDR3 region has 16 residues. V lost 0 bases, J lost 6 bases, and 6 bases stayed unmatched. Germline-derived CDR1 and CDR2 are SGHRS and YFSETQ. CDR3 nucleotides: TGCGCCAGCAGCTTGGCCTCCCGACAGGGTAATTCACCCCTCCACTTT. Translation: CASSLASRQGNSPLHF.

This clonotype was seen only a few times. This chain uses TRBV20-1 with TRBJ2-5, with D perhaps TRBD1 (5 bases). Trimming shortened V by 2 bases and J by 1 base, and 17 bases separated the two germline ends. This CDR3 has 16 residues. CDR1 and CDR2 from the germline V gene are DFQATT and SNEGSKA (reference sequence). CDR3 coding DNA: TGCAGTGCTAGATCCCGGACAATAGTCTCCCAAGAGACCCAGTACTTC. Encoded protein: CSARSRTIVSQETQYF.

This clonotype has only a few counts. The chain recombines TRBV27 with TRBJ2-7; D may be TRBD2 (5 bases). The V and J ends lost 5 bases and 4 bases respectively, with 12 bases between them. CDR1 is MNHEY, CDR2 SMNVEV, per germline (reference sequence). This CDR3 region has 13 residues. The CDR3 DNA sequence: TGTGCCAGCAGTAAACCCCCGGGGTACGAGCAGTACTTC. This translates into CASSKPPGYEQYF.

The chain recombines TRBV15 with TRBJ2-7; possibly TRBD1 for D (6 bases). V was cut by 0 bases and J by 5 bases, with 14 bases left in between. The V gene's germline CDR1 is LNHNV and CDR2 YYDKDF (reference sequence). The CDR3 is 15 residues long. CDR3 nucleotide sequence: TGTGCCACCAGCAGAGATGGGGGCGCGGTGGACGAGCAGTACTTC. As protein: CATSRDGGAVDEQYF.

The sample holds a few counts of this clonotype. J is TRBJ2-2 and V is TRBV4-2, with 11 bases that match TRBD2. Germline loops: CDR1 LGHNA, CDR2 YNFKEQ. This CDR3 is built from 17 residues. Trimming removed 4 bases from V and 3 bases from J; junction bases left unmatched: 7. The CDR3, as DNA: TGTGCCAGCAGCCCTCAACTAGCGGGAGATGACACCGGGGAGCTGTTTTTT. Amino acids: CASSPQLAGDDTGELFF.

The sample holds a few counts of this clonotype. The chain is built from TRBV7-2 and TRBJ2-2; D unclear. The V gene's germline CDR1 is SGHTA and CDR2 FQGNSA. V was clipped by 1 base and J by 5 bases, with 11 bases between them. The CDR3 extends over 15 amino acids. DNA for the CDR3: TGTGCCAGCAGCTTAGACCGTACCCTTACCGGGGAGCTGTTTTTT. Its protein product is CASSLDRTLTGELFF.

This clonotype has only a few counts. The V call is TRBV15, the J call TRBJ2-1; D gene unclear. V lost 0 bases to trimming and J lost 5 bases, with 14 bases between them. CDR1 and CDR2 from the germline V gene are LNHNV and YYDKDF (reference sequence). The length of the CDR3 is 16 residues. CDR3 amino acids: CATSRDHISSHNEQFF. The CDR3 coding sequence is TGTGCCACCAGCAGAGATCACATAAGCTCACACAATGAGCAGTTCTTC. The full variable domain, completed using reference TRBV15 and TRBJ2-1, is DAMVIQNPRYQVTQFGKPVTLSCSQTLNHNVMYWYQQKSSQAPKLLFHYYDKDFNNEADTPDNFQSRRPNTSFCFLDIRSPGLGDTAMYLCATSRDHISSHNEQFFGPGTRLTVL.

The J gene is TRBJ2-3, the V gene TRBV7-6; D unresolved. The CDR3 has 12 amino acids. Looked up from germline, CDR1 is SGHVS and CDR2 is FNYEAQ. Deletions cut 2 bases from V and 7 bases from J, with 7 bases between. The CDR3 DNA follows: TGTGCCAGCAGCTTACACTCCAATACGCAGTATTTT. It codes for CASSLHSNTQYF.

This clonotype showed up many times. This chain joins TRBV29-1 and TRBJ2-3, with unresolved D. Trimming removed 7 bases from V and 5 bases from J, with 7 bases in between. Germline CDR1 is SQVTM and CDR2 is ANQGSEA. This CDR3 has 10 amino acids. The CDR3: CSASLDTQYF. In nucleotides, the CDR3 is TGCAGCGCCTCCCTAGATACGCAGTATTTT.

The chain is built from TRBV4-3 and TRBJ2-1, with a possible D match to TRBD2 (5 bases). The CDR3 is made up of 13 amino acids. Deletions cut 1 base from V and 9 bases from J, with 10 bases between. The V gene's germline CDR1 is LGHNA and CDR2 YSLEER. In DNA form, the CDR3 reads TGCGCCAGCAGCCAAGTAGGCGGGTTTGAGCAGTTCTTC. Its protein product is CASSQVGGFEQFF.

This clonotype showed up many times. This rearrangement joins TRBV28 to TRBJ2-1; possibly TRBD2 for D (5 bases). Germline V gene lookup returns CDR1 MDHEN and CDR2 SYDVKM. The CDR3 runs to 14 residues. V dropped 6 bases and J dropped 0 bases, with 9 bases sitting between them. The CDR3 spells CASRGAYSYNEQFF. CDR3 DNA sequence: TGTGCCAGCAGGGGAGCGTACTCCTACAATGAGCAGTTCTTC.

A few counts support this clonotype. The chain joins TRBV9 to TRBJ2-1; TRBD2 agrees at 9 bases. With 3 bases clipped from V and 0 bases from J, the junction kept 4 bases outside the gene matches. The CDR3 consists of 16 residues. The germline gives CDR1 SGDLS, CDR2 YYNGEE. Written as DNA, the CDR3 is TGTGCCAGCAGCGGTGGCGGGGGGGCCTCCTACAATGAGCAGTTCTTC. Translating gives CASSGGGGASYNEQFF.

This clonotype was detected ten times or more. The rearrangement links TRBV29-1 to TRBJ1-2; D is ambiguous. CDR1 and CDR2 (germline): SQVTM, ANQGSEA. This CDR3 spans 13 amino acids. V was cut by 7 bases and J by 0 bases, with 12 bases left in between. Here the CDR3 reads CSGVGPTNYGYTF. The DNA for the CDR3 is TGCAGCGGGGTCGGACCGACTAACTATGGCTACACCTTC.

This clonotype occurred a few times. The V call is TRBV10-3, the J call TRBJ2-3; 14 bases agree with TRBD2. There are 18 residues in the CDR3. The ends lost 4 bases at V and 0 bases at J; junction bases unmatched: 6. Germline CDR1 is ENHRY and CDR2 is SYGVKD. DNA for the CDR3: TGTGCCATCAGTGCCGGGACTAGCGGGAGTCTAAGCACAGATACGCAGTATTTT. It codes for CAISAGTSGSLSTDTQYF.

The chain has TRBV20-1 and TRBJ2-1, with 12 nucleotides matching TRBD2. This CDR3 is 20 amino acids long. CDR1 is DFQATT and CDR2 is SNEGSKA in the germline V gene (reference sequence). The ends lost 0 bases at V and 0 bases at J; junction bases unmatched: 12. The DNA of the CDR3 is TGCAGTGCTAGAGATTCACTAGCGGGGGGCCAAATAAGCTCCTACAATGAGCAGTTCTTC. Translation gives CSARDSLAGGQISSYNEQFF.

This clonotype has a handful of counts. The CDR3 loop is CASSRREGRNRNEQYF. The CDR3 DNA reads as TGTGCCAGCAGTCGCAGGGAAGGACGCAACCGAAACGAGCAGTACTTC. The gene calls are TRBV12-3 or TRBV12-4 and TRBJ2-7; tentatively, D is TRBD1 (5 bases). Trimming took off 5 bases at V and 5 bases at J, with 22 bases between the two ends. CDR3 length: 16 amino acids.